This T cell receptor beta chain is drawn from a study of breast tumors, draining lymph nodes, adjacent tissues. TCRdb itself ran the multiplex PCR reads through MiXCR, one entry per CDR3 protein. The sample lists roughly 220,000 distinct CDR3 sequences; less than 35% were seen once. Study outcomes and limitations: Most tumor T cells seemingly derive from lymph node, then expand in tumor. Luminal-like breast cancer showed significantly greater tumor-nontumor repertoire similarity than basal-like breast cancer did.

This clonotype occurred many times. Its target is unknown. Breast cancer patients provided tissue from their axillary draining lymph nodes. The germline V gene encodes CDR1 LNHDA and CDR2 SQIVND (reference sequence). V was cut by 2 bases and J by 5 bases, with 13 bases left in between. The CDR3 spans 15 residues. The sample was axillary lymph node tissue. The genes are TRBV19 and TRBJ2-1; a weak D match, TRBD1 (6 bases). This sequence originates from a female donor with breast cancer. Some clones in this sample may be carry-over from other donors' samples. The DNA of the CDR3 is TGTGCCAGTAGTATAATAGGGACACTCCACAATGAGCAGTTCTTC. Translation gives CASSIIGTLHNEQFF.